This entry describes one T cell receptor (beta chain). Its target is not known. The CDR3 is 16 amino acids. The germline CDR1 and CDR2 sequences are MDHEN and SYDVKM. V trimming: 6 bases; J trimming: 3 bases; junction bases outside the gene matches: 3. Separate from the approximately 730-subject first cohort, the roughly 120-subject validation cohort was the one that the donors belonged to. This entry belongs to a study of cytomegalovirus exposure and HLA in healthy donors. Clones were read by immunoSEQ multiplex PCR, and TCRdb kept only the in-frame ones, dropping some. The sample yields about 78,000 clones, 90% to 96% seen once. Study results and limitations: Under in vitro conditions, three CMV-associated chains were confirmed as specific for CMV antigens. The study labeled around 160 TCR beta chains cytomegalovirus-associated. According to reports, the classifier identified cytomegalovirus status with high specificity and sensitivity.

Source material: PBMCs. This clonotype was obtained from a man between 18 and 29 years old in good health and CMV-seropositive. The V and J genes are TRBV28 and TRBJ2-2, with 14 bases fitting TRBD2. The CDR3 DNA sequence: TGTGCCAGCAGGGGGGGACTAGCGGGAGACACCGGGGAGCTGTTTTTT. Translated: CASRGGLAGDTGELFF.